The entry below gives a single T cell receptor beta chain sequence along with its context. The CDR3 loop spans 13 amino acids. The germline V gene has CDR1 DFQATT and CDR2 SNEGSKA (reference sequence). Trimming removed 6 bases from V and 7 bases from J; junction bases left unmatched: 12. This sample is drawn from a study of blood T cells in healthy people across ages. Together with a sample-barcoded 5' primer, a J-beta primer mix was included in a second PCR lasting roughly 6 to 12 cycles. TCRdb re-called the 5' RACE reads with MiXCR, one entry per CDR3 protein. The sample contains 1.5 million to 1.9 million distinct CDR3 sequences, 42% of which appear only once.

The sample comprised blood. This TCR came from a woman aged 18-29 years in good health. The chain links TRBV20-1 to TRBJ2-7, with TRBD2 matching 7 bases. The CDR3 DNA is TGCAGTGCCCGACTAGCCACATACAATGAGCAGTACTTC. As protein: CSARLATYNEQYF.